This is a list of T cell receptor beta chains from one sample in a study of blood T cell repertoires in COVID-19. Assay: immunoSEQ multiplex PCR; the TCRdb copy retains only in-frame clones and omits some. The sample lists over 200,000 clones, just under 90% seen once, with 2% to 3% in the top ten. Sequenced: peripheral blood. The receptor set was obtained from a man aged 30 to 45 with COVID-19, enrolled during active disease. CDR3s include the opening cysteine and the closing phenylalanine or tryptophan. Fields, in order: V gene, J gene, clone size, D gene, CDR3 DNA, CDR3 protein. A D gene is named only where the DNA matches it firmly. The size entry is marked missing in some rows and otherwise reads once, few, many or a size class.

TRBV19,TRBJ2-1,.,TRBD2,TGTGCCAGTAGTATACTAGCGGGAGTATATGAGCAGTTCTTC,CASSILAGVYEQFF
TRBV29-1,TRBJ2-1,.,TRBD2,TGCAGCGTTGGAGGGGTCGGGAGGGCCTTGAGGGAGCAGTTCTTC,CSVGGVGRALREQFF
TRBV7-2,TRBJ1-4,.,TRBD1,TGTGCCAGCAGCCCGGGACAGGGATCTAATGAAAAACTGTTTTTT,CASSPGQGSNEKLFF
TRBV7-3,TRBJ1-6,.,.,TGTGCCAGCAGCTTATCTGACATTGGTTCACCCCTCCACTTT,CASSLSDIGSPLHF
TRBV3-1/TRBV3-2,TRBJ2-1,.,.,TGTGCCAGCAGCCAATTCCATCCCCTGGGGAGCGTGACACGGAACAATGAGCAGTTCTTC,CASSQFHPLGSVTRNNEQFF
TRBV7-3,TRBJ2-2,.,.,TGTGCCAGCAGCAGATTCTCAGGTTCCGGGGAGCTGTTTTTT,CASSRFSGSGELFF
TRBV7-2,TRBJ1-2,.,.,TGTGCCAGCAGCCCGGGGGGTATGCAGGGCTACACCTTC,CASSPGGMQGYTF
TRBV24-1,TRBJ2-1,.,.,TGTGCCACCAGGGATGAGGGTAATGAGCAGTTCTTC,CATRDEGNEQFF
TRBV19,TRBJ1-5,.,.,TGTGCCAGTAAAACCCTGCGGAACAATCAGCCCCAGCATTTT,CASKTLRNNQPQHF
TRBV15,TRBJ2-7,.,.,TGTGCCACCAGCCACGGCGGGCAGGCTACCTACGAGCAGTACTTC,CATSHGGQATYEQYF
TRBV6-5,TRBJ1-5,once,TRBD1,TGTGCCAGCAGGACAGACAGGGGCAATCAGCCCCAGCATTTT,CASRTDRGNQPQHF
TRBV6-5,TRBJ2-7,few,.,TGTGCCAGCACCAATTCCAGGGGAAACTACGAGCAGTACTTC,CASTNSRGNYEQYF
TRBV2,TRBJ1-1,.,.,TGTGCCAGCGTTCCTCTTACAGGGTTAGCTTTCTTT,CASVPLTGLAFF
TRBV11-2,TRBJ1-1,few,TRBD1,TGTGCCAGCAGCGTGAGACAGGGGCTGAACACTGAAGCTTTCTTT,CASSVRQGLNTEAFF
TRBV3-1/TRBV3-2,TRBJ2-7,.,TRBD1,TGTGCCAGCAGCCCTCAGGACAGGTCCTACGAGCAGTACTTC,CASSPQDRSYEQYF
TRBV6-5,TRBJ1-2,.,TRBD1,TGTGCCAGCAGCGCCTCCCGGACAGGGCACTATGGCTACACCTTC,CASSASRTGHYGYTF
TRBV15,TRBJ1-3,.,.,TGTGCCACCAGCACCCTGGGAGGGGGGACTGGAAACACCATATATTTT,CATSTLGGGTGNTIYF
TRBV2,TRBJ2-5,once,.,TGTGCCAGCAGTTCGCGGACGGGGGTCGCGACCCAGTACTTC,CASSSRTGVATQYF
TRBV30,TRBJ1-2,.,.,TGTGCCTGGAGCGCAGGGTCTCGTGGATATGGCTACACCTTC,CAWSAGSRGYGYTF
TRBV12-3/TRBV12-4,TRBJ1-1,.,.,TGTGCCAGCAGTTTAGGACAAAACACTGAAGCTTTCTTT,CASSLGQNTEAFF
TRBV9,TRBJ2-7,once,.,TGTGCCAGCAGCGTCATGACAGGAACCTACGAGCAGTACTTC,CASSVMTGTYEQYF
TRBV6-2/TRBV6-3,TRBJ2-4,.,TRBD1,TGTGCCAGCAGTCCACACGGACAGGGAGAAAACATTCAGTACTTC,CASSPHGQGENIQYF
TRBV6-5,TRBJ1-3,.,.,TGTGCCAGCAGTAGGGGCCGGCAGGGTGGAAACACCATATATTTT,CASSRGRQGGNTIYF
TRBV18,TRBJ2-1,.,TRBD1,TGTGCCAGCTCACCTGGACAGGATAACAATGAGCAGTTCTTC,CASSPGQDNNEQFF
TRBV14,TRBJ1-4,.,.,TGTGCCAGCAGCCAGGTCGGGGTTACTAATGAAAAACTGTTTTTT,CASSQVGVTNEKLFF
TRBV18,TRBJ2-2,.,TRBD2,TGTGCCAGCTCACGGGGAGCGGGGGCCCTGAACACCGGGGAGCTGTTTTTT,CASSRGAGALNTGELFF
TRBV27,TRBJ2-7,.,TRBD2,TGTGCCAGCAGTTTAAAGAGGTTAGCGGGATTGACCGAGCAGTACTTC,CASSLKRLAGLTEQYF
TRBV25-1,TRBJ2-5,.,.,TGTGCCAGCAGTTTAGGATGGACACAAGAGACCCAGTACTTC,CASSLGWTQETQYF
TRBV24-1,TRBJ2-2,.,.,TGTGCCACCAGTGACCCCTTCGGCACCGGGGAGCTGTTTTTT,CATSDPFGTGELFF
TRBV4-3,TRBJ2-7,.,TRBD1,TGCGCCAGCAGCCCTAACCCAGGGGGAGCCTACGAGCAGTACTTC,CASSPNPGGAYEQYF
TRBV24-1,TRBJ2-1,.,.,TGTGCCACCAGTGGAGGTCAGTTGTACAATGAGCAGTTCTTC,CATSGGQLYNEQFF
TRBV25-1,TRBJ2-2,.,TRBD2,TGTGCCAGCAGTTGGACTAGCGGGAGCGTGGAGCTGTTTTTT,CASSWTSGSVELFF
TRBV18,TRBJ2-1,.,TRBD1,TGTGCCAGCTCACCACTGGGACAGGGGGGCGCAGGTGAGCAGTTCTTC,CASSPLGQGGAGEQFF
TRBV19,TRBJ1-2,.,.,TGTGCCAGTAGTATTTCGGGGGGTGGCTACACCTTC,CASSISGGGYTF
TRBV7-8,TRBJ1-1,.,.,TGTGCCAGCAGCTCCCGTACAACAGGGATAGGCACTGAAGCTTTCTTT,CASSSRTTGIGTEAFF
TRBV19,TRBJ1-1,few,TRBD1,TGTGCCAGTAGTCCGGGACAGGGGTGGACTGAAGCTTTCTTT,CASSPGQGWTEAFF
TRBV18,TRBJ2-1,once,TRBD2,TGTGCCAGCTCACCTATGGATAGCGGGGGGGTACACAATGAGCAGTTCTTC,CASSPMDSGGVHNEQFF
TRBV6-5,TRBJ2-7,few,TRBD1,TGTGCCAGCAGTTACGTCCGGGACAGGAGCGAGCAGTACTTC,CASSYVRDRSEQYF
TRBV28,TRBJ1-2,few,.,TGTGCCAGCAGTGGGACAAACGACGGCTACACCTTC,CASSGTNDGYTF
TRBV5-4,TRBJ1-2,.,.,TGTGCCAGCAGCTTGGAGTTATTAGCGGGATCTAAACTTGATGGCTACACCTTC,CASSLELLAGSKLDGYTF
TRBV7-2,TRBJ2-7,.,.,TGTGCCAGCAGCTTACTTGTTTACGAGCAGTACTTC,CASSLLVYEQYF
TRBV27,TRBJ1-2,.,.,TGTGCCAGCAGTGTAAAGGGTTGGGGGGGGGACTTCTACTATGGCTACACCTTC,CASSVKGWGGDFYYGYTF
TRBV5-8,TRBJ1-1,.,.,TGTGCCAGCAGCATAACAGGGATCCTTGACACTGAAGCTTTCTTT,CASSITGILDTEAFF
TRBV19,TRBJ1-5,.,.,TGTGCCACCCGGCTAGGCAGATATAGCAATCAGCCCCAGCATTTT,CATRLGRYSNQPQHF
TRBV11-1,TRBJ2-1,.,TRBD2,TGTGCCAGCAGGCCGACTAGCGGGGGGGCGACAGAGCAGTTCTTC,CASRPTSGGATEQFF
TRBV4-3,TRBJ2-7,once,TRBD2,TGCGCCAGCAGCCAAGGGACTAGCGGGGGCGAGCAGTACTTC,CASSQGTSGGEQYF
TRBV2,TRBJ2-1,.,TRBD2,TGTGCCAGCAAGGAGTGGTTACTAGCGAGCTACAATGAGCAGTTCTTC,CASKEWLLASYNEQFF
TRBV6-2/TRBV6-3,TRBJ2-7,.,.,TGTGCCAGCAGTTACCCCCTCCGGCGGAACTCCTACGAGCAGTACTTC,CASSYPLRRNSYEQYF
TRBV7-2,TRBJ1-2,.,.,TGTGCCAGCAGCCCTGCGTCCTACTCTAACTATGGCTACACCTTC,CASSPASYSNYGYTF
TRBV29-1,TRBJ1-3,.,TRBD1,TGCAGCGTTCGACAGGGAATCCCCGGAAACACCATATATTTT,CSVRQGIPGNTIYF
TRBV18,TRBJ1-2,.,TRBD1,TGTGCCAGCTCACCAGGGACAGGCCGAATTACCCCTAACTATGGCTACACCTTC,CASSPGTGRITPNYGYTF
TRBV30,TRBJ1-2,.,.,TGTGCCCTCAAGGGCAGGGCCTACTATGGCTACACCTTC,CALKGRAYYGYTF
TRBV18,TRBJ1-1,.,.,TGTGCCAGCTCACCACTAGGAGGGAACACTGAAGCTTTCTTT,CASSPLGGNTEAFF
TRBV7-9,TRBJ2-3,.,.,TGTGCCAGCAGCCCAGTCGATGGCACAGATACGCAGTATTTT,CASSPVDGTDTQYF
TRBV7-2,TRBJ2-3,.,.,TGTGCCAGCAGCTCTAGGGGAATAAGAGGAGATACGCAGTATTTT,CASSSRGIRGDTQYF